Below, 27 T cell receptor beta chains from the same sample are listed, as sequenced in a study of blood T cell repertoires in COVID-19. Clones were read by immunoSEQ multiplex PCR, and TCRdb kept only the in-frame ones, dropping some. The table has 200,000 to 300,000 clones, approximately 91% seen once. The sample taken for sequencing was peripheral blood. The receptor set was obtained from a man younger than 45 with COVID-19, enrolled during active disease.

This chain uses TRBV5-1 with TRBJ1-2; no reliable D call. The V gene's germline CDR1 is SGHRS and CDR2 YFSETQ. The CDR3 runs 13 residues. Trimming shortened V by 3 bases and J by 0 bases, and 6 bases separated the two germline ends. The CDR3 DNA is TGCGCCAGCAGCTACAGCCCTAACTATGGCTACACCTTC. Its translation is CASSYSPNYGYTF. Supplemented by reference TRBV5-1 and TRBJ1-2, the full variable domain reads KAGVTQTPRYLIKTRGQQVTLSCSPISGHRSVSWYQQTPGQGLQFLFEYFSETQRNKGNFPGRFSGRQFSNSRSEMNVSTLELGDSALYLCASSYSPNYGYTFGSGTRLTVV.

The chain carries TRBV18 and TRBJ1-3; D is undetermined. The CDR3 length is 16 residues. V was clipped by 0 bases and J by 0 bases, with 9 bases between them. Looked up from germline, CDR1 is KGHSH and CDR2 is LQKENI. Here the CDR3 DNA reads TGTGCCAGCTCACCACCAGCGGGCTCCTCTGGAAACACCATATATTTT. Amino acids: CASSPPAGSSGNTIYF.

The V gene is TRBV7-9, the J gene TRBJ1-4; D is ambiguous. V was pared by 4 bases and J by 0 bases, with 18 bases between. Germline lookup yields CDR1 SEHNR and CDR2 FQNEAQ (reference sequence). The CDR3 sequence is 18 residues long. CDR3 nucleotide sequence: TGTGCCAGCAGCTATTGGCCCCCCCCTGGAGCAACTAATGAAAAACTGTTTTTT. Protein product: CASSYWPPPGATNEKLFF.

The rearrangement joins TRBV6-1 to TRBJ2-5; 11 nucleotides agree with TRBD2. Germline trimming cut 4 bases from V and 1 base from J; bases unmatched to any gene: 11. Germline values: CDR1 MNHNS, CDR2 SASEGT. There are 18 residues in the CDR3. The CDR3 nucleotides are TGTGCCAGCAGTGTCCAGCCCGGGACTAGCGGAATCCAAGAGACCCAGTACTTC. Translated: CASSVQPGTSGIQETQYF.

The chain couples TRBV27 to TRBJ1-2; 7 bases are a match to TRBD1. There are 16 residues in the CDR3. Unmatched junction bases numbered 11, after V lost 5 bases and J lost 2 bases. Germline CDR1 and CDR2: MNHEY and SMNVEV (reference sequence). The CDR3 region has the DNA TGTGCCAGCAGTCGGCTGAGGACAGGACCCAACTATGGCTACACCTTC. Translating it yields CASSRLRTGPNYGYTF.

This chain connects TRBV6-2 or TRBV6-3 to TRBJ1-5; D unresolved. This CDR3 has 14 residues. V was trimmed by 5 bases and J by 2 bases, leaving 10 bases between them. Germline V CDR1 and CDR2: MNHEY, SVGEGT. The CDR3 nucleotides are TGTGCCAGCAGTGGGAGGGCCGGCAATCAGCCCCAGCATTTT. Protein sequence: CASSGRAGNQPQHF.

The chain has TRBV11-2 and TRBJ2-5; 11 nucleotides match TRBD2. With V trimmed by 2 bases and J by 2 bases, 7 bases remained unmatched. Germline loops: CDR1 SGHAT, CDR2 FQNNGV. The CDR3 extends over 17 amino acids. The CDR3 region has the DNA TGTGCCAGCAGCTTAAGTCTAGCGGGGGGCCGACAAGAGACCCAGTACTTC. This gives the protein CASSLSLAGGRQETQYF.

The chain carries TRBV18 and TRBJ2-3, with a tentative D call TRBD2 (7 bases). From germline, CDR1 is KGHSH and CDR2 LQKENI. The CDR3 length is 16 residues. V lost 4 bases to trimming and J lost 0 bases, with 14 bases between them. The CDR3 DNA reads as TGTGCCAGCTCACGTGGGGGGGGCCTTAGCACAGATACGCAGTATTTT. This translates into CASSRGGGLSTDTQYF.

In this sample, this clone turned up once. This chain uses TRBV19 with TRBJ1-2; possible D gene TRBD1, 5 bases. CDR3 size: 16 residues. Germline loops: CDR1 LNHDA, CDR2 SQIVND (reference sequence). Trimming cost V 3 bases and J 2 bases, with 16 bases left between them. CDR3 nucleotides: TGTGCCAGTAGTATTCTCATTTTGGCAGGGAACTATGGCTACACCTTC. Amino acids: CASSILILAGNYGYTF.

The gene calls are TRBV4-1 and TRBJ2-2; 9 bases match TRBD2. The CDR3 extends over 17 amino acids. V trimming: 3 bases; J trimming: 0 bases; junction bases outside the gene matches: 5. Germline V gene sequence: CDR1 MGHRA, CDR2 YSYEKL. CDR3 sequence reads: CASSQTLAGANTGELFF. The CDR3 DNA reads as TGCGCCAGCAGCCAGACTTTAGCGGGGGCGAACACCGGGGAGCTGTTTTTT.

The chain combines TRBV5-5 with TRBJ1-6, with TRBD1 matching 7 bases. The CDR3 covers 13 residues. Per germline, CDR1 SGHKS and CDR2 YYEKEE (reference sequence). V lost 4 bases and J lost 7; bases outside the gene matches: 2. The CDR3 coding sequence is TGTGCCAGCAGCCCGACAGGGAATTCACCCCTCCACTTT. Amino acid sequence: CASSPTGNSPLHF.

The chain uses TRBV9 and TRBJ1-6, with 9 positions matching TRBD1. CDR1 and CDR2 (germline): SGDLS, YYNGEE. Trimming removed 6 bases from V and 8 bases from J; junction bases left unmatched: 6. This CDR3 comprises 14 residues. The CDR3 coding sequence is TGTGCCAGCAACCTACAGGGGGCGGATTCACCCCTCCACTTT. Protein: CASNLQGADSPLHF.

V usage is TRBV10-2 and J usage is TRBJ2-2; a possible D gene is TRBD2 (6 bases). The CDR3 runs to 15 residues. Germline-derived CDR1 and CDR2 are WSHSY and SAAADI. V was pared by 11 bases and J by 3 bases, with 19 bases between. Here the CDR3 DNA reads TGCGCCGGGGGTGGAGCGGGTCTGGACACCGGGGAGCTGTTTTTT. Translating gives CAGGGAGLDTGELFF.

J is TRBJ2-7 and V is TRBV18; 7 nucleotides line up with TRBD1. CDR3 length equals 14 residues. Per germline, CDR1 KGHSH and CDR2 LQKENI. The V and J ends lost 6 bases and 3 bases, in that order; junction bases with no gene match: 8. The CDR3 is CASSLTGFGYEQYF. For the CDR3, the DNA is TGTGCCAGCTCGTTGACAGGGTTCGGCTACGAGCAGTACTTC.

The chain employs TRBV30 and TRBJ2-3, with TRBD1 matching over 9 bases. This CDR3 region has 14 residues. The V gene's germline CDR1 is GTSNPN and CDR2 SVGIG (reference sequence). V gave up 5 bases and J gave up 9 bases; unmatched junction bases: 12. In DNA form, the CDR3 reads TGTGCCTGGGGAGAAGACAGGGGGGTCTCGACGCAGTATTTT. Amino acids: CAWGEDRGVSTQYF.

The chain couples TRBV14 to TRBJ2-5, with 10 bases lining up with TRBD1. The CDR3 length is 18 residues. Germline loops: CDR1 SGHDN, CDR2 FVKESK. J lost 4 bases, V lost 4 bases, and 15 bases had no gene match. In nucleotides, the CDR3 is TGTGCCAGCAGCCGTTGGGACAGGGGACTTCAAAGGGTAGAGACCCAGTACTTC. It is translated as CASSRWDRGLQRVETQYF.

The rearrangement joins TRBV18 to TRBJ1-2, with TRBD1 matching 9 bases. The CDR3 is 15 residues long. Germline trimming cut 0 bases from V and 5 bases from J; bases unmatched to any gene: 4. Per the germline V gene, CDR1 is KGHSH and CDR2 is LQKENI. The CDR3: CASSPPGTGLYGYTF. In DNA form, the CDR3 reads TGTGCCAGCTCACCACCCGGGACAGGGCTTTATGGCTACACCTTC.

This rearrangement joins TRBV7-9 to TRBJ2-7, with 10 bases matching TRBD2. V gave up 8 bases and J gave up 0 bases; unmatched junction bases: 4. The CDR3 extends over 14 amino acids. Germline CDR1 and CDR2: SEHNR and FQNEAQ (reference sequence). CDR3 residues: CASASGGLSYEQYF. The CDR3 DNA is TGTGCCAGCGCTAGCGGGGGCCTCTCCTACGAGCAGTACTTC.

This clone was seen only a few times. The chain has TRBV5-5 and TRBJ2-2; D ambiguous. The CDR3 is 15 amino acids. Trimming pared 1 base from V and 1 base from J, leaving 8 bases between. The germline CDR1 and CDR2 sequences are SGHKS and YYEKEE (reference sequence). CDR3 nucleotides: TGTGCCAGCAGCTTGATTGCGATGAACACCGGGGAGCTGTTTTTT. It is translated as CASSLIAMNTGELFF.

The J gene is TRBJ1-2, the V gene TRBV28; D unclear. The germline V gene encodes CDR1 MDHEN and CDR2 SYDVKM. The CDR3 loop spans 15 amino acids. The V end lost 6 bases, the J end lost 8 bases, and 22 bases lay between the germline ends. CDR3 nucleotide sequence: TGTGCCAGCAGAACGGACGGGGTCCGGTCGGGAGGCTACACCTTC. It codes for CASRTDGVRSGGYTF.

The DNA for the CDR3 is TGTGCCACCAGTGGGGCGGACAGGGGCGTACGCACAGATACGCAGTATTTT. Translation: CATSGADRGVRTDTQYF. The chain links TRBV24-1 to TRBJ2-3; TRBD1 aligns across 9 bases. This CDR3 region has 17 residues. Trimming at V came to 5 bases and at J to 1 base, leaving 9 bases not matched to a gene. Germline CDR1 KGHDR, CDR2 SFDVKD.

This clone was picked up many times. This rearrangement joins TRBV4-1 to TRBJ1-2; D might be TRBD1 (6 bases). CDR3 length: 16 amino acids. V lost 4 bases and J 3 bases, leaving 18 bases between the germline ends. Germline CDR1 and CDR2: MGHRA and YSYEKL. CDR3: CASSLIPGPGDYGYTF. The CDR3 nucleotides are TGCGCCAGCAGCCTCATCCCCGGTCCAGGGGACTATGGCTACACCTTC.

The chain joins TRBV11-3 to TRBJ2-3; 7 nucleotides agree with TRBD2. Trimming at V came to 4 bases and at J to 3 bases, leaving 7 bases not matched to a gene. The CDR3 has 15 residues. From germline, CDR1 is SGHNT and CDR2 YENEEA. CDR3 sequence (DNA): TGTGCCAGCAGCTCAGCGGGACTTGGGACAGATACGCAGTATTTT. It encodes CASSSAGLGTDTQYF. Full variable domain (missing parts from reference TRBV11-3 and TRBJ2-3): EAGVVQSPRYKIIEKKQPVAFWCNPISGHNTLYWYLQNLGQGPELLIRYENEEAVDDSQLPKDRFSAERLKGVDSTLKIQPAELGDSAVYLCASSSAGLGTDTQYFGPGTRLTVL.

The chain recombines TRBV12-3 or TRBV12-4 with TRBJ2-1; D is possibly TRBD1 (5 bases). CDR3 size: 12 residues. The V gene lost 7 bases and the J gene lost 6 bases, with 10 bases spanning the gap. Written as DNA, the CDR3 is TGTGCCAGCACCATAACAGGCAATGAGCAGTTCTTC. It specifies CASTITGNEQFF.

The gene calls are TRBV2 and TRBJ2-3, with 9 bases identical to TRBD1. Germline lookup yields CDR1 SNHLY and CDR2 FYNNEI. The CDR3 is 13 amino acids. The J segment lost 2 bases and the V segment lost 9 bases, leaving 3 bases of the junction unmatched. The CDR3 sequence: CARGQGITDTQYF. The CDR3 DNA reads TGTGCCAGGGGACAGGGCATCACAGATACGCAGTATTTT.

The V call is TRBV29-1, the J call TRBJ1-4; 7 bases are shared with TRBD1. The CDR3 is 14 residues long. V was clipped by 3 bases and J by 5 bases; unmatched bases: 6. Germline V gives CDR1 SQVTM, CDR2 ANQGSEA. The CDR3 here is CSVDLSGQNEKLFF. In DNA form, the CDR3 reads TGCAGCGTTGACCTTTCGGGACAGAATGAAAAACTGTTTTTT.

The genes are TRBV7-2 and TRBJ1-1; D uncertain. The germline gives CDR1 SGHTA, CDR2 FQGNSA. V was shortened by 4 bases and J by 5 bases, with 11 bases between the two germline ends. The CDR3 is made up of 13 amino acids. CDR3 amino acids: CASSYGRRTEAFF. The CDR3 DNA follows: TGTGCCAGCAGCTACGGACGGAGGACTGAAGCTTTCTTT.